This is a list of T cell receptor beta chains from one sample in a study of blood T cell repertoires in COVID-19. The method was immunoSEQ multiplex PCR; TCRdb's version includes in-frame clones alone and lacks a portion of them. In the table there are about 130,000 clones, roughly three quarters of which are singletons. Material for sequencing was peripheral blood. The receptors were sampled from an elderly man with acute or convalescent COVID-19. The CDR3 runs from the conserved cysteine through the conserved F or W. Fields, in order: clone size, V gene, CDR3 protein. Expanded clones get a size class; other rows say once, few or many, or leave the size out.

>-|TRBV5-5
CASSTGTANQPQHF
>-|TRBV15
CATSRRRVTDTQYF
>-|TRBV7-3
CASSRGPGGYNEQFF
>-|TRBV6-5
CASSYSRDRSIYEQYF
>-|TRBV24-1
CATSDPRGVGEQFF
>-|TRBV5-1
CASSPRQGIYEQYF
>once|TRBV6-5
CASSYSDRGTYEQYF
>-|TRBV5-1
CASSPGLAGGETQYF
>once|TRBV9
CASSVGQGTTGELFF
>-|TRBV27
CASSQRVGTFYEQYF
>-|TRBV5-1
CASSLGGTSGGNEQFF
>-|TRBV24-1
CATSGTEDNEQFF
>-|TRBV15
CATSRDPGVPTNIQYF
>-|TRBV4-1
CASSRLHRRGLSSYEQYF
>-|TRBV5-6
CASSSPGLAQPTDTQYF
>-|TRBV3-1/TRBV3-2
CASSQLDRTNYGYTF
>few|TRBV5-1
CASSQRQPKRGEAFF
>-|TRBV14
CASSQGLGHTKLFF
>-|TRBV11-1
CASSFAITDTQYF
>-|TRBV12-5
CASGFEGIVKPYEQYF
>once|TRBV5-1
CASSGGPDRGIDTQYF
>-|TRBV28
CAIVPDGKSEAFF
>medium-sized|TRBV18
CASSRTRTLLAKNIQYF
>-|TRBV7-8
CASSPIKPIRGELFF
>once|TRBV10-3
CAISTPGQGAPEQYF
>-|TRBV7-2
CASSQSPGVLAGNTIYF
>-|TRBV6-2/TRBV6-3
CASSYEKYYGYTF
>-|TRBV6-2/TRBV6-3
CASTPTLAKTQYF
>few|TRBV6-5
CASSLAGGRGYTF
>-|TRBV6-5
CASSLMRQTEGHGYTF
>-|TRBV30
CAWSVSRTSSYNSPLHF
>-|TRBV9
CASSSGLAGPPGHTQYF